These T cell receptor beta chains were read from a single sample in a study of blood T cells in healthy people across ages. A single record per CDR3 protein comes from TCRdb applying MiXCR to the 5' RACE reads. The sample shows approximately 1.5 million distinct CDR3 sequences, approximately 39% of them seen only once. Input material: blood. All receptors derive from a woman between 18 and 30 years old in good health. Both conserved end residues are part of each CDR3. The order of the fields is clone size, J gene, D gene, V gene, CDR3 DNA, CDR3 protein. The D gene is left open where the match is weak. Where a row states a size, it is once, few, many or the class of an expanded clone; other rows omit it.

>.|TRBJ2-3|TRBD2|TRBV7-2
TGTGCCAGCAGCTTAGCACCCGGACTAGCAGATACGCAGTATTTT
CASSLAPGLADTQYF
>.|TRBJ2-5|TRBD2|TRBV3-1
TGTGCCAGCAGCCAAGAAGGGACTACTTGGGATGAGCAGTACTTC
CASSQEGTTWDEQYF
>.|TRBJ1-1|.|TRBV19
TGTGCCAGTAGTATTTCGTTAGAAGCTTTCTTT
CASSISLEAFF
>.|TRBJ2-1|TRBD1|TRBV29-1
TGCAGCGTTGAGGGGCAGGGGGCGAGGAATGAGCAGTTCTTC
CSVEGQGARNEQFF
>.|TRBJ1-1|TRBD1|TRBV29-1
TGCAGCGTTGTTTCGGGACAGGGGGCTAACACTGAAGCTTTCTTT
CSVVSGQGANTEAFF
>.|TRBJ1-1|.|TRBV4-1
TGCGCCAGCAGCCACCTACTGGGGAACACTGAAGCTTTCTTT
CASSHLLGNTEAFF
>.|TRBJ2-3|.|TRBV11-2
TGTGCCAGCAGCTCCCCTCCAGATGCGCAGTATTTT
CASSSPPDAQYF
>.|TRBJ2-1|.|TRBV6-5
TGTGCCAGCAGTCACTCGACGGGCCCTCAGGATGAGCAGTTCTTC
CASSHSTGPQDEQFF
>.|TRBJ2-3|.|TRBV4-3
TGCGCCAGCAGCCAAGCCACCGCGGGTCGAAGCACAGATACGCAGTATTTT
CASSQATAGRSTDTQYF
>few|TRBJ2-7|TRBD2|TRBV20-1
TGCAGTGCACTAGCGGGAGTCTTTCACTACGAGCAGTACTTC
CSALAGVFHYEQYF
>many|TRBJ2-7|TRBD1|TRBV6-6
TGTGCCAGCAGCTCCGGGACAGGGAACTACGAGCAGTACTTC
CASSSGTGNYEQYF
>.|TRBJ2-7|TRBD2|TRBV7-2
TGTGCCAGCAGCTTAGGGACTAGCGGAATACGTGGGCTCAACGAGCAGTACTTC
CASSLGTSGIRGLNEQYF
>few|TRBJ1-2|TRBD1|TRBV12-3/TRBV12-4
TGTGCCAGCAGGGGGGACAGGGGCTATGGCTACACCTTC
CASRGDRGYGYTF
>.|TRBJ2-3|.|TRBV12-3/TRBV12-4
TGTGCCAGCAGTTTGGGCAAGTCCGATACGCAGTATTTT
CASSLGKSDTQYF
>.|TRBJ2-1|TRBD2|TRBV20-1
TGCAGTGCCCCGGGGGGACGGACTTTTGGCAATGAGCAGTTCTTC
CSAPGGRTFGNEQFF
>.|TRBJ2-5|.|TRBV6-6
TGTGCCAGTTCAGGACGGGGTACCAACCAAGAGACCCAGTACTTC
CASSGRGTNQETQYF
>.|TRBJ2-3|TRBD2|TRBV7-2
TGTGCCAGCAGCTTACGGAAGCGGGGGGCCGAAAACACAGATACGCAGTATTTT
CASSLRKRGAENTDTQYF
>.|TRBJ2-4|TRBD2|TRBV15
TGTGCCACCAGCAGAGATCGTGGGGGGAGGGACAAAAACATTCAGTACTTC
CATSRDRGGRDKNIQYF
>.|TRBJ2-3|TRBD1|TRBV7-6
TGTGCCAGCAGCCACGACAGGGGTCGCACAGATACGCAGTATTTT
CASSHDRGRTDTQYF
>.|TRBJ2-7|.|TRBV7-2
TGTGCCAGCAGCATGCAAGACTCTTACTACGAGCAGTACTTC
CASSMQDSYYEQYF
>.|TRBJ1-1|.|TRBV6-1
TGTGCCAGCAGTGATCCAGGTATGAACACTGAAGCTTTCTTT
CASSDPGMNTEAFF
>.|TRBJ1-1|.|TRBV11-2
TGTGCCAGCAGCTTAGAAATTTTTTTGAACACTGAAGCTTTCTTT
CASSLEIFLNTEAFF
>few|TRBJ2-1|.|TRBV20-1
TGCAGTGCTAGATCCTTCTACCACCCCTACAATGAGCAGTTCTTC
CSARSFYHPYNEQFF
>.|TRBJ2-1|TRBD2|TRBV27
TGTGCCAGCAGCCAAAGCGGGAGCCGCTCCTACAATGAGCAGTTCTTC
CASSQSGSRSYNEQFF
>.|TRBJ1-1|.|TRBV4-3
TGCGCCAGCAGCCCAGGCATGGGTCAAACTGAAGCTTTCTTT
CASSPGMGQTEAFF
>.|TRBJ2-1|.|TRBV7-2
TGTGCAAGCAGCTTTGGGGGCATTAAAGGCGGTTACAATGAGCAGTTCTTC
CASSFGGIKGGYNEQFF
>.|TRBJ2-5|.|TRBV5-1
TGCGCCAGCATGGAACGGGGGCAAGAGACCCAGTACTTC
CASMERGQETQYF
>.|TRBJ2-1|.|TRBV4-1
TGCGCCAGCAGCCCGATCGACTTATCTAGTAATGAGCAGTTCTTC
CASSPIDLSSNEQFF